This T cell receptor (beta chain) stems from a study of CD8+ T cells in alopecia areata. Overall study context: Treated patients received oral tofacitinib, 5 to 10 mg twice daily. General study points: Lesional scalp exceeded normal scalp in clonality, especially in alopecia totalis/universalis. Scalp and blood retained many expanded lesional clones during tofacitinib.

V was pared by 3 bases and J by 10 bases, with 7 bases between. Germline CDR1 MNHEY, CDR2 SVGAGI. This CDR3 spans 11 amino acids. As to this clone: The antigen remains undetermined.

The treatment denotes: oral pan-JAK inhibitor, 5-10 mg twice daily. The investigators collected lesional scalp punch biopsies and peripheral blood from alopecia areata patients. TCR sequencing used cDNA made by reverse transcription of extracted RNA. Profiled with immunoSEQ multiplex PCR; TCRdb holds only in-frame clones, not every one. The sample carries 90,000 to 130,000 clones, around 50% recorded once. This sequence originates from a human donor with alopecia areata. The source was CD8+ T cells sorted from blood, collected at week 24, from a patient treated with tofacitinib. The chain links TRBV6-5 to TRBJ1-5, with D hard to call. The CDR3 nucleotides read TGTGCCAGCAGTTATCCGGACCCCCAGCATTTT. Protein sequence: CASSYPDPQHF.